This T cell receptor (beta chain) was sequenced in a study of cytomegalovirus exposure and HLA in healthy donors. The CDR3 runs 17 residues. Trimming at V came to 0 bases and at J to 0 bases, leaving 4 bases not matched to a gene. The V gene's germline CDR1 is LNHNV and CDR2 YYDKDF (reference sequence). Sequenced by immunoSEQ multiplex PCR; TCRdb stores in-frame clones only, minus some. The sample holds approximately 120,000 clones; 88% are singletons and the top ten take approximately 2.3%. About this clone itself: What it binds is unknown.

Findings of the study overall: Among TCR sequences, most were rare, though some public TCRs appeared in many donors. Confirmation in vitro established that three CMV-associated chains were specific for CMV antigens.

The sample comprised PBMCs. The receptor was isolated from a woman under 30 in good health and CMV-seronegative. The chain couples TRBV15 to TRBJ2-1, with 8 nucleotides matching TRBD2. This CDR3 is CATSRDSGTSSYNEQFF. As DNA, the CDR3 is TGTGCCACCAGCAGAGATAGCGGGACGAGCTCCTACAATGAGCAGTTCTTC.